Listed below are T cell receptor beta chains from one sample, sequenced in a study of cytomegalovirus exposure and HLA in healthy donors. The protocol was immunoSEQ multiplex PCR, while the TCRdb copy is restricted to in-frame clones and leaves out a portion. This sample yields 100,000 or so clones, of which under 85% are seen a single time; about 5.9% belongs to the top ten. Sequences were obtained from PBMCs. The receptors derive from a man between 18 and 29 years old in good health and CMV-seronegative. CDR3s include the opening cysteine and the closing phenylalanine or tryptophan. Fields, in order: J gene, D gene, V gene, clone size, CDR3 DNA, CDR3 protein. The D gene is left open where the match is weak. Clone size appears in some rows only: once, few, many, or a class for an expanded clone.

TRBJ2-1,-,TRBV11-2,-,TGTGCCAGCACCCATTACGCAGGGCATGGGGAGCAGTTCTTC,CASTHYAGHGEQFF
TRBJ2-1,TRBD2,TRBV6-4,-,TGTGCCAGCAAGCAGACTAGCGGGAGCCTTTCCTACAATGAGCAGTTCTTC,CASKQTSGSLSYNEQFF
TRBJ2-1,TRBD2,TRBV30,-,TGTGCCTGGAAACTAGCGGGAGCGTTTGAGCAGTTCTTC,CAWKLAGAFEQFF
TRBJ2-7,TRBD2,TRBV19,-,TGTGCCAGTAGTATTGCGGGGGGGGCGCGCGAGCAGTACTTC,CASSIAGGAREQYF
TRBJ2-7,TRBD2,TRBV9,-,TGTGCCAGCAGCGTAGGAGGTAGCGGGGCCTACGAGCAGTACTTC,CASSVGGSGAYEQYF
TRBJ2-3,-,TRBV15,few,TGTGCCACCAGCAGAGATAGAGCAGATACGCAGTATTTT,CATSRDRADTQYF
TRBJ2-5,TRBD1,TRBV28,-,TGTGCCAGCAGTCCCACAGGGGTGACCCAGTACTTC,CASSPTGVTQYF
TRBJ2-5,-,TRBV10-3,-,TGTGCCGCATGGGACAACCAAGAGACCCAGTACTTC,CAAWDNQETQYF
TRBJ2-7,TRBD2,TRBV5-6,-,TGTGCCAGCAGCCCGCGCGGGACTAGCGGGAGTAACGAGCAGTACTTC,CASSPRGTSGSNEQYF
TRBJ2-5,-,TRBV6-6,-,TGTGCCAGCAGCCATAGGGAGATCCAAGAGACCCAGTACTTC,CASSHREIQETQYF
TRBJ1-3,TRBD1,TRBV7-9,-,TGTGCCAGCAGCTGGATCCGGGACAGGGGAAACACCATATATTTT,CASSWIRDRGNTIYF
TRBJ1-2,-,TRBV14,-,TGTGCCAGCAGCCCTCCTGCAGGGCGATTAGGCTACACCTTC,CASSPPAGRLGYTF
TRBJ2-3,-,TRBV7-8,-,TGTGCCAGCAGCTTAGTACTAGCCTCGGATACGCAGTATTTT,CASSLVLASDTQYF
TRBJ1-4,-,TRBV4-3,-,TGCGCCAGCAGCCGAGCCGCAAGCCAGGCAACTAATGAAAAACTGTTTTTT,CASSRAASQATNEKLFF
TRBJ2-5,TRBD2,TRBV11-2,-,TGTGCCAGCAGCCCCGATGGGTCTAGCGGGAGTGAAGAGACCCAGTACTTC,CASSPDGSSGSEETQYF
TRBJ1-1,TRBD1,TRBV7-9,once,TGTGCCAGCAGCCGGGACAGGGGGAAAGCTTTCTTT,CASSRDRGKAFF
TRBJ2-1,TRBD2,TRBV7-9,-,TGTGCCAGCAGCTGGCGGGAGGTCTACAATGAGCAGTTCTTC,CASSWREVYNEQFF
TRBJ1-2,TRBD1,TRBV18,-,TGTGCCAGCTCATCGGACAGGGGCCGGGGCTACACCTTC,CASSSDRGRGYTF
TRBJ2-1,-,TRBV20-1,-,TGCAGCGCAACAGGGTACGGTGAGCAGTTCTTC,CSATGYGEQFF
TRBJ2-7,-,TRBV29-1,-,TGCAGCGTTGAAGGGACCAGCTGGAGGGGTCTCTACGAGCAGTACTTC,CSVEGTSWRGLYEQYF
TRBJ2-5,TRBD1,TRBV9,-,TGTGCCAGCAGCGTAGCGGTTGACAGGGAAGAGACCCAGTACTTC,CASSVAVDREETQYF
TRBJ1-2,-,TRBV7-9,once,TGTGCCAGCAGCTTAGAAGGGGGAGGCTACACCTTC,CASSLEGGGYTF
TRBJ1-2,TRBD1,TRBV7-9,once,TGTGCCAGCAGCCTTTCTGGACAGGGACTCTATGGCTACACCTTC,CASSLSGQGLYGYTF
TRBJ2-7,-,TRBV5-1,-,TGCGCCAGCAGCCCGGGGGGCGGGCCCGTCTACGAGCAGTACTTC,CASSPGGGPVYEQYF
TRBJ2-7,TRBD1,TRBV11-2,-,TGTGCCAGCAGCTTAGAAGGACAGGGGTCCTACGAGCAGTACTTC,CASSLEGQGSYEQYF
TRBJ2-1,TRBD2,TRBV27,-,TGTGCCAGCCCTTTTACTAGCGGGAGACTAAATTACAATGAGCAGTTCTTC,CASPFTSGRLNYNEQFF
TRBJ2-3,TRBD2,TRBV28,-,TGTGCCAGCAGTTTATTAGGACTAGCGGGAGGGTCAAGCACAGATACGCAGTATTTT,CASSLLGLAGGSSTDTQYF